A single sample is the source of the 10 T cell receptor beta chains below, sequenced in a study of T cells after yellow fever vaccination. Each CDR3 protein is one row after TCRdb ran MiXCR on the 5' RACE reads. The data hold about 210,000 distinct CDR3 sequences, with about 3% observed a single time. Here the sequenced sample was CD4+ T cells sorted from PBMCs, taken 10 days after the yellow fever booster vaccination. Receptors were obtained from a young man who received the YFV17D yellow fever vaccine.

This clonotype was detected many times. The chain couples TRBV7-9 to TRBJ2-1, with TRBD2 matching 11 bases. V lost 3 bases and J lost 10; bases outside the gene matches: 5. The CDR3 covers 14 residues. Germline V lookup: CDR1 SEHNR, CDR2 FQNEAQ (reference sequence). The chain's CDR3 is CASSFLAGGQEQFF. CDR3 sequence (DNA): TGTGCCAGCAGCTTCTTAGCGGGGGGGCAGGAGCAGTTCTTC.

This clonotype was observed at least ten times. This chain uses TRBV4-3 with TRBJ2-7; 9 bases map to TRBD2. The CDR3 runs 15 residues. V dropped 2 bases and J dropped 1; count of bases not matched to a gene: 3. From germline, CDR1 is LGHNA and CDR2 YSLEER. CDR3 in amino acids: CASSQMAGGSYEQYF. The CDR3 DNA reads TGCGCCAGCAGCCAAATGGCGGGGGGGTCCTACGAGCAGTACTTC.

This clonotype came up many times. The chain is built from TRBV20-1 and TRBJ2-3; D not certain. Deletions cut 6 bases from V and 2 bases from J, with 9 bases between. CDR3 length equals 12 residues. CDR1 DFQATT and CDR2 SNEGSKA come from the germline V gene (reference sequence). The CDR3: CSAWLNTDTQYF. The CDR3 nucleotides read TGCAGTGCCTGGCTAAACACAGATACGCAGTATTTT.

The chain is built from TRBV20-1 and TRBJ2-7, with D tentatively TRBD1 (6 bases). Per germline, CDR1 DFQATT and CDR2 SNEGSKA (reference sequence). V lost 5 bases and J 0 bases, leaving 11 bases between the germline ends. The CDR3 has 13 residues. CDR3 DNA sequence: TGCAGTGCTCGAACAGGGTCCTCCTACGAGCAGTACGTC. Translated, it gives CSARTGSSYEQYV.

In its sample, this clonotype was seen a few times. The chain combines TRBV7-2 with TRBJ1-4, with TRBD1 matching 11 bases. Losses at the gene ends were 4 bases for V and 7 bases for J; bases not matched to a gene: 8. The CDR3 runs 16 residues. CDR1 and CDR2 from the germline V gene are SGHTA and FQGNSA. The CDR3 nucleotides are TGTGCCAGCAGCTCGAGGACAGGGGGCGGGTTTGAAAAACTGTTTTTT. Encoded protein: CASSSRTGGGFEKLFF.

The V gene is TRBV7-8, the J gene TRBJ1-2; D remains ambiguous. The CDR3 loop spans 14 amino acids. Germline V gene data show CDR1 as SGHVS and CDR2 as FQNEAQ. V lost 6 bases and J 7 bases, leaving 18 bases between the germline ends. This CDR3 reads CASSRGGVASGYTF. The DNA for the CDR3 is TGTGCCAGCAGTCGCGGCGGGGTGGCCTCTGGCTACACCTTC. Combining the CDR3 with reference TRBV7-8 and TRBJ1-2 gives the whole variable domain GAGVSQSPRYKVAKRGQDVALRCDPISGHVSLFWYQQALGQGPEFLTYFQNEAQLDKSGLPSDRFFAERPEGSVSTLKIQRTQQEDSAVYLCASSRGGVASGYTFGSGTRLTVV.

This clonotype appeared many times. The chain is built from TRBV11-1 and TRBJ2-5, with D hard to call. Germline assignment: CDR1 SGHAT and CDR2 FQDESV (reference sequence). This CDR3 contains 15 residues. Trimming cost V 1 base and J 5 bases, with 14 bases left between them. The CDR3 protein is CASSLESYSLETQYF. CDR3 DNA: TGTGCCAGCAGCTTAGAAAGCTACTCTCTGGAGACCCAGTACTTC.

This clonotype has a count of ten or more. This chain links TRBV4-3 with TRBJ2-4; the D gene is possibly TRBD1 (6 bases). The germline CDR1 and CDR2 sequences are LGHNA and YSLEER. The V gene lost 4 bases and the J gene lost 0 bases, with 19 bases spanning the gap. This CDR3 has 18 residues. CDR3 DNA sequence: TGCGCCAGCAGCCGATGGGGGCCCGGGCAAATAGCCAAAAACATTCAGTACTTC. Translation gives CASSRWGPGQIAKNIQYF.

This clonotype was counted many times. The chain carries TRBV7-8 and TRBJ1-4; no firm D call. CDR1 and CDR2 (germline): SGHVS, FQNEAQ. The CDR3 length is 15 residues. V was pared by 2 bases and J by 5 bases, with 12 bases between. CDR3 loop: CASSLNLGINEKLFF. CDR3 DNA sequence: TGTGCCAGCAGCTTAAATCTGGGAATAAATGAAAAACTGTTTTTT.

The rearrangement uses TRBV5-1 and TRBJ2-3; 10 bases are shared with TRBD1. Looked up from germline, CDR1 is SGHRS and CDR2 is YFSETQ. This CDR3 contains 16 residues. V gave up 4 bases and J gave up 4 bases; unmatched junction bases: 9. CDR3 DNA: TGCGCCAGCAGCCTCCGGACAGGGGGGGTCTCAGATACGCAGTATTTT. Translation gives CASSLRTGGVSDTQYF.